Here is one T cell receptor (beta chain) with its context. Its antigen remains unidentified. Per the germline V gene, CDR1 is GTSNPN and CDR2 is SVGIG (reference sequence). The CDR3 has 14 amino acids. V shed 3 bases and J 2 bases; nucleotides not matched to a gene: 4. This specimen comes from a study of beta chain features in type 1 diabetes. Study as a whole: When patients were set against healthy donors, age, gender and cell yields were similar.

Expressed TCRB transcripts were sequenced after all isolated RNA was converted to cDNA. Libraries were prepared by immunoSEQ multiplex PCR; TCRdb keeps only in-frame clonotypes and omits some of them. The data show about half a million clones, 30% seen once. Study-wide results and limits: PCR might preferentially amplify shorter templates, equally in patients and controls. Individuals with type 1 diabetes displayed fewer insertions and more deletions at VDJ junctions.

The sequencing input was naive CD4+ T cells from blood. The chain recombines TRBV30 with TRBJ2-4, with 7 nucleotides matching TRBD2. This clonotype was sampled from a young man in good health. The CDR3 nucleotides read TGTGCCTGGAGCAGGAGCGGGACCAAAAACATTCAGTACTTC. Protein: CAWSRSGTKNIQYF.